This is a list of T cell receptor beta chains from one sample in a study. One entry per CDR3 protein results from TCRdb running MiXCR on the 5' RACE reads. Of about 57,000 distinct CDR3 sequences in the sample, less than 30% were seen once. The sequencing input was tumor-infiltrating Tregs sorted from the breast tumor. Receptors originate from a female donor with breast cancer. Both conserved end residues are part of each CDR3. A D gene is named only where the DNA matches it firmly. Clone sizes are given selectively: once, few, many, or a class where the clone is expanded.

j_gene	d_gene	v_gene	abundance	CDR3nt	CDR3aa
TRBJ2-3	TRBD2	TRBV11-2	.	TGTGCCAGCAGCTCAACTAGCGGGAGGGCCACAGATACGCAGTATTTT	CASSSTSGRATDTQYF
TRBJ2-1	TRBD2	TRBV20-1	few	TGCAGTGCTAATAGCGGGAGCATGTACAATGAGCAGTTCTTC	CSANSGSMYNEQFF
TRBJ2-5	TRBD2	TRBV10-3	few	TGTGCCACCCGCGGGGCGGGAGGAGAGACCCAGTACTTC	CATRGAGGETQYF
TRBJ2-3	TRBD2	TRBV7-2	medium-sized	TGTGCCAGCAGCCTGATAGCGGGAGGAGATACGCAGTATTTT	CASSLIAGGDTQYF
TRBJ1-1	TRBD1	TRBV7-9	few	TGTACCAGCAGCCCCAGGGACAGGGGGAACACTGAAGCTTTCTTT	CTSSPRDRGNTEAFF
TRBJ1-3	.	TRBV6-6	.	TGTGCCGGGTGTCCAAACTCTGGAAACACCATATATTTT	CAGCPNSGNTIYF
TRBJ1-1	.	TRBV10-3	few	TGTGCTAGCCGAGAGATGAACACTGAAGCTTTCTTT	CASREMNTEAFF
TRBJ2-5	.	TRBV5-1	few	TGCGCCGGCTCATCCCAGCCTGCGGAGACCCAGTACTTC	CAGSSQPAETQYF
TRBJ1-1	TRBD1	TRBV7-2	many	TGTGCCAGCAGCTTCTTACAGGGGGCTATCGGAGCTTTCTTT	CASSFLQGAIGAFF
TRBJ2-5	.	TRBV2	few	TGTGCCAGCAGTGGCCTAACGAGTGAGACCCAGTACTTC	CASSGLTSETQYF
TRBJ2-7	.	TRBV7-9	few	TGTGCCAGCAGCGGGGGACGAGCCTACGAGCAGTACTTC	CASSGGRAYEQYF
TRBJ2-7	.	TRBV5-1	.	TGCGCCAGCAGCTTCCTACAGGGACGCGAGCAGTACTTC	CASSFLQGREQYF
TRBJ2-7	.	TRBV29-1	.	TGCAGCGTTGTTTCGGGCCTCTCCTACGAGCAGTACTTC	CSVVSGLSYEQYF
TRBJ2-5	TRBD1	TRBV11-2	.	TGTGCCAGCAGGTTCGGGACAGGGGGGACCCAAGAGACCCAGTACTTC	CASRFGTGGTQETQYF
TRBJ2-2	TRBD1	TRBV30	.	TGTGCCTGGAGTAGACAGGGGGCAAACGGGGAGCTGTTTTTT	CAWSRQGANGELFF
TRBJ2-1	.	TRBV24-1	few	TGTGCCACCCCACCCGGTGAGCAGTTCTTC	CATPPGEQFF
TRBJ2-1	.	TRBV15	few	TGTGCCACCAGCTCCTACGGACTCCAGGGTGCGGTCAATGAGCAGTTCTTC	CATSSYGLQGAVNEQFF
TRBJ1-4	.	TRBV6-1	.	TGTGCCAGCAGTGAAGGGACTAGTGCGGAAAAACTGTTTTTT	CASSEGTSAEKLFF
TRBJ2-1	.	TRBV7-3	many	TGTGCCAGCAGCTTAACTTCTAGAACCTACAATGAGCAGTTCTTC	CASSLTSRTYNEQFF
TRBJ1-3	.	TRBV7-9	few	TGTGCCAGCAGCCCGGAGACAGGCTCTCCGAACACCATATATTTT	CASSPETGSPNTIYF
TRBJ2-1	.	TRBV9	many	TGTGCCAGCAGCGTAGCCGCCGGATTGGGGGGCAGGGGCTACAATGAGCAGTTCTTC	CASSVAAGLGGRGYNEQFF
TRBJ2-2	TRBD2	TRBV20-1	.	TGCAGTGCTAGAGATCTAGCGGGAGAAACCGGGGAGCTGTTTTTT	CSARDLAGETGELFF
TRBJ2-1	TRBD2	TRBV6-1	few	TGTGCCACGGGACTAGCGGGAAGTTACAATGAGCAGTTCTTC	CATGLAGSYNEQFF
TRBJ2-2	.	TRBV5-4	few	TGTGCCAGCAGCCGTGGCGGAGTTAGTGGGAGAACCGGGGAGCTGTTTTTT	CASSRGGVSGRTGELFF
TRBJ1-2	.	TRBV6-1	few	TGTGCCAGCAGTGAAGGGACAGCTAACTATGGCTACACCTTC	CASSEGTANYGYTF
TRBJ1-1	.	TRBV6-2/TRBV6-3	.	TGTGCCAGCAGTTACAATGGAGAAAACACTGAAGCTTTCTTT	CASSYNGENTEAFF